Below, one TCR beta chain is given with its context. Antigen specificity is unknown. The data originate from a study of shared clonotypes between healthy human individuals. Study conclusions and caveats: Clonotypes not shared had lower generation probabilities than those common to all four donors.

Data came from immunoSEQ multiplex PCR; TCRdb stores just in-frame clones and leaves some out. The top ten hold 0.5% to 0.6% of the sample, which has about 1 million clones, around three quarters seen once. The V and J ends lost 6 bases and 8 bases respectively, with 16 bases between them. Germline V gene lookup returns CDR1 MNHEY and CDR2 SMNVEV (reference sequence). The CDR3 covers 13 residues. The V gene is TRBV27, the J gene TRBJ1-2; D gene uncertain. Sequenced: memory CD4+ T cells from PBMCs. The subset was: CD45RA-negative fraction. The receptor's source is a man aged 18 to 29 in good health. Some clones in this sample may be carry-over from other donors' samples. CDR3 residues: CASSPSWVKGYTF. CDR3 sequence (DNA): TGTGCCAGCAGCCCCTCTTGGGTTAAGGGCTACACCTTC.